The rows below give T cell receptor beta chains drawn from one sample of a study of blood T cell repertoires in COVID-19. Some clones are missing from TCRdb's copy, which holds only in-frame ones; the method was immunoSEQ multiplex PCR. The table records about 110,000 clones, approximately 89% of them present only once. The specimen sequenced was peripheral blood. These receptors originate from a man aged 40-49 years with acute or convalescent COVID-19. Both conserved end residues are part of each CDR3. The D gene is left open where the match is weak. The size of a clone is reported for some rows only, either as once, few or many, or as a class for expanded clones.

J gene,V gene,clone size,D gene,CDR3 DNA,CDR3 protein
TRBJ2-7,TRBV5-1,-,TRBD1,TGCGCCAGCAGCTTGGTTTTGGGACAGGGGGCGGGCGAGCAGTACTTC,CASSLVLGQGAGEQYF
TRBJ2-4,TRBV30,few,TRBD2,TGTGCCTGGGCGGGAGGGGGTAAAAACATTCAGTACTTC,CAWAGGGKNIQYF
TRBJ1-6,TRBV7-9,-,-,TGTGCCAGCAGCTTAGAGGCAGGAGGGACTAATTCACCCCTCCACTTT,CASSLEAGGTNSPLHF
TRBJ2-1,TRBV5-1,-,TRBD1,TGCGCCAGCAGCTCACAGGGGGGTACGGTTGAGCAGTTCTTC,CASSSQGGTVEQFF
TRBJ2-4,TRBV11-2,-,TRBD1,TGTGCCAGCAGCTTAGACCTACAGGGGGCCAAAAACATTCAGTACTTC,CASSLDLQGAKNIQYF
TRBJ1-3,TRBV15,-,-,TGTGCCACCAGCAGAGATCCCAACAGGGTCGGAAACACCATATATTTT,CATSRDPNRVGNTIYF
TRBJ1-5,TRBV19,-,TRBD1,TGTGCCAGTAGTAAACGTCTAGACAGGGGAGGGACAGGCAATCAGCCCCAGCATTTT,CASSKRLDRGGTGNQPQHF
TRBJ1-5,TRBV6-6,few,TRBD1,TGTGCCAGCAGGGGGACAGGCAGTCAGCCCCAGCATTTT,CASRGTGSQPQHF
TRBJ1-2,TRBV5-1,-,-,TGCGCCAGCAGCTTGGAATGGGGGACTGGGAACTATGGCTACACCTTC,CASSLEWGTGNYGYTF
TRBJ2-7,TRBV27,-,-,TGTGCCAGCAGTTTGGCAGGGTCCTTTTACGAGCAGTACTTC,CASSLAGSFYEQYF
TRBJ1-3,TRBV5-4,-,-,TGTGCCAGCAGCACCGAGGCAGCCATCTCTGGAAACACCATATATTTT,CASSTEAAISGNTIYF
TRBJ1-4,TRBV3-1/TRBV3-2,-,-,TGTGCCAGCAGCCAAGAACAGGGCCGTGGCAAACTGTTTTTT,CASSQEQGRGKLFF
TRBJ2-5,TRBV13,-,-,TGTGCCAGCAGCTCCAGGGGCCGGGGAACCCAGTACTTC,CASSSRGRGTQYF
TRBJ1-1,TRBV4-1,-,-,TGCGCCAGCAGCCCGGAACGAGACAGGCTGAACACTGAAGCTTTCTTT,CASSPERDRLNTEAFF
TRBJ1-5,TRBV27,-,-,TGTGCCAGCAGTCCCCTGATTTGGGGCGTTGACGTTGACAATCAGCCCCAGCATTTT,CASSPLIWGVDVDNQPQHF
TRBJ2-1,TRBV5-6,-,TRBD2,TGTGCCAGCAGCTTGGCCCGGACTAGCGGGATATACTCCTACAATGAGCAGTTCTTC,CASSLARTSGIYSYNEQFF
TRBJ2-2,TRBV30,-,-,TGCGGGGGAGGTAGCGCCGGGAACACCGGGGAGCTGTTTTTT,CGGGSAGNTGELFF
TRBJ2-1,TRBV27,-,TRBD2,TGTGCCAGCAGTGGAAGGACTAGGTTCTACAATGAGCAGTTCTTC,CASSGRTRFYNEQFF
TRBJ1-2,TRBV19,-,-,TGTGCCAGTAGTCACCAGGGAAGTAACTATGGCTACACCTTC,CASSHQGSNYGYTF
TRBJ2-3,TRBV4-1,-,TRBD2,TGCGCCAGCAGCCAAGGGGTAGCGGGGGGGCGGGATACGCAGTATTTT,CASSQGVAGGRDTQYF
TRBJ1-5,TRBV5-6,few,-,TGTGCCAGCAGCAATATCGGGGATCAGCCCCAGCATTTT,CASSNIGDQPQHF
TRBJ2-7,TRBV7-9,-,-,TGTGCCAGCAGCCGGACAGTAAACGAGCAGTACTTC,CASSRTVNEQYF
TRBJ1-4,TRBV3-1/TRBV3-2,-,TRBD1,TGTGCCAGCAGCCAAGGGACAGGGGGATTTGAAAAACTGTTTTTT,CASSQGTGGFEKLFF
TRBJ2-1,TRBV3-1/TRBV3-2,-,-,TGTGCCAGCAGCCAACGGGCAGGGGAAAGGAGAGATGAGCAGTTCTTC,CASSQRAGERRDEQFF
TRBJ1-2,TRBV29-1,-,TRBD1,TGCAGCGCCCGGACAGGGGGTTATGGCTACACCTTC,CSARTGGYGYTF
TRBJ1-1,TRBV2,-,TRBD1,TGTGCCAGCAGTTATCAGGGGGTGAACACTGAAGCTTTCTTT,CASSYQGVNTEAFF
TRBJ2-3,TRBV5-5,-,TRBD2,TGTGCCAGCAGCCCGGGACTAGGGGCGCATACGCAGTATTTT,CASSPGLGAHTQYF
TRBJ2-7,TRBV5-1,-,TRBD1,TGCGCCAGCAGCGTACAGGGGGCGCTTGGCGAGCAGTACTTC,CASSVQGALGEQYF
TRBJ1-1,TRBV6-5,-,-,TGTGCCAGCAGTTACGGCAGGGACACTGAAGCTTTCTTT,CASSYGRDTEAFF
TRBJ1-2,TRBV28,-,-,TGTGCCAGCAGCCCTAACAGGGACTATGGCTACACCTTC,CASSPNRDYGYTF
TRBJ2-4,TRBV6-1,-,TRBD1,TGTGCCAGCAGTGACCCGGGACAGGGCGGATTTGAAAACATTCAGTACTTC,CASSDPGQGGFENIQYF
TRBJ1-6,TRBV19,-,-,TGTGCCAGTAGCGACAGAGTTAATTCACCCCTCCACTTT,CASSDRVNSPLHF
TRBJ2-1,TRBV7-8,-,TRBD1,TGTGCCAGCAGCCCAAAGGGGGACAGGGGACTCAATGAGCAGTTCTTC,CASSPKGDRGLNEQFF
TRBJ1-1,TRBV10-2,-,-,TGCGCCAGCAGGGTCGGTCCGTCGATCGGTGAAGCTTTCTTT,CASRVGPSIGEAFF